This TCR beta chain was profiled in a study of cytomegalovirus exposure and HLA in healthy donors. General study points: Through in vitro validation, three CMV-associated chains were shown to be specific for CMV antigens. Researchers counted around 180 TCR beta chains as cytomegalovirus-associated. When the data were analyzed later, several of the most significant clusters appeared to be linked to common viral pathogens.

This PCR relied on a set of 60 Vbeta primers and 13 Jbeta primers. Repertoires were generated with immunoSEQ multiplex PCR, while TCRdb's copy carries only in-frame clones and drops some. The table records approximately 160,000 clones, about 77% of them present only once. V lost 0 bases, J lost 4 bases, and 6 bases lay in between. Germline loops: CDR1 MNHNY, CDR2 SVGAGI (reference sequence). This CDR3 is built from 13 residues. This clone has only one observation. Its antigen is unidentified. The sequence was obtained from a male donor in good health and CMV-seropositive. The sequenced material came from PBMCs. The chain couples TRBV6-6 to TRBJ1-1; D unclear. The CDR3 DNA reads TGTGCCAGCAGTTACTCGGGGAGCACTGAAGCTTTCTTT. Protein product: CASSYSGSTEAFF.